A single sample gave rise to the 22 T cell receptor beta chains below, sequenced in a study of blood T cell repertoires in COVID-19 (dated by TCRdb to the early 2020s). Library preparation used the immunoSEQ multiplex PCR assay. TCRdb retrieved this table from immuneACCESS and kept in-frame rearrangements only. Not all clones are present; in checked studies, unresolved V genes account for under half, and no reason is known for the remainder. In this sample the table shows 150,000 or so clones, about nine tenths of which occur a single time. Of the sample, 3.5% to 4% falls within the top ten clones. Sequenced input: peripheral blood. The receptor set was obtained from a woman in her seventies with acute or convalescent COVID-19.

The J gene is TRBJ2-7, the V gene TRBV6-4; 7 bases fit TRBD2. This CDR3 spans 21 amino acids. Losses at the gene ends were 0 bases for V and 0 bases for J; bases not matched to a gene: 20. Germline V gene sequence: CDR1 MRHNA, CDR2 SNTAGT. CDR3 amino acids: CASSDSNMGLAEKTFSYEQYF. CDR3 in DNA: TGTGCCAGCAGTGACTCGAATATGGGGCTAGCGGAAAAGACCTTCTCCTACGAGCAGTACTTC.

The table lists this clone with a count of one. This chain connects TRBV20-1 to TRBJ2-7, with TRBD2 identical over 7 bases. This CDR3 comprises 14 residues. CDR1 DFQATT and CDR2 SNEGSKA come from the germline V gene (reference sequence). Trimming removed 3 bases from V and 6 bases from J; junction bases left unmatched: 11. The CDR3 bases are TGCAGTGCTAGTGCGGGAGAGGGTCCGCTCGAGCAGTACTTC. Its translation: CSASAGEGPLEQYF.

This clone was observed a few times. The rearrangement joins TRBV4-2 to TRBJ1-5; D is possibly TRBD1 (5 bases). This CDR3 contains 15 residues. The germline V gene has CDR1 LGHNA and CDR2 YNFKEQ. The V end lost 4 bases, the J end lost 4 bases, and 14 bases lay between the germline ends. In nucleotides, the CDR3 is TGTGCCAGCAGCCCCTATAAGGGGTCGAATCAGCCCCAGCATTTT. Protein: CASSPYKGSNQPQHF.

The genes are TRBV2 and TRBJ2-7, with TRBD1 matching 7 bases. The J segment lost 2 bases and the V segment lost 3 bases, leaving 4 bases of the junction unmatched. The CDR3 has 14 amino acids. CDR1 is SNHLY, CDR2 FYNNEI, per germline. This CDR3 reads CASSDRDSAYEQYF. CDR3 in DNA: TGTGCCAGCAGTGACCGGGACAGCGCCTACGAGCAGTACTTC.

This clone was detected only a few times. The chain carries TRBV7-9 and TRBJ2-7, with 7 bases fitting TRBD1. The CDR3 has 14 residues. CDR1 SEHNR and CDR2 FQNEAQ come from the germline V gene (reference sequence). Unmatched junction bases numbered 5, after V lost 3 bases and J lost 3 bases. The CDR3 nucleotides are TGTGCCAGCAGCTTCGCGGACAGGAACTACGAGCAGTACTTC. Amino acids: CASSFADRNYEQYF.

The chain recombines TRBV5-5 with TRBJ1-3; 9 nucleotides align to TRBD1. The CDR3 is 15 residues long. V lost 2 bases, J lost 2 bases, and 2 bases stayed unmatched. Germline CDR1 and CDR2: SGHKS and YYEKEE (reference sequence). The DNA for the CDR3 is TGTGCCAGCAGCTTTACAGGGGGCCCTGGAAACACCATATATTTT. Amino acids: CASSFTGGPGNTIYF.

The chain employs TRBV6-6 and TRBJ2-5; 8 nucleotides agree with TRBD2. The germline V gene encodes CDR1 MNHNY and CDR2 SVGAGI (reference sequence). With V trimmed by 4 bases and J by 2 bases, 3 bases remained unmatched. CDR3 size: 14 residues. CDR3 sequence reads: CASSLAGLQETQYF. CDR3 nucleotides: TGTGCCAGCAGTTTAGCGGGGCTGCAAGAGACCCAGTACTTC.

The genes are TRBV18 and TRBJ2-3; 10 nucleotides agree with TRBD2. Germline V gene lookup returns CDR1 KGHSH and CDR2 LQKENI. J gave up 4 bases and V 2 bases, and 12 bases lay outside the gene matches. This CDR3 is built from 18 residues. The CDR3 DNA sequence: TGTGCCAGCTCACCATGGGCTAGCGGGAGTTCGAAAGCAGATACGCAGTATTTT. Translation: CASSPWASGSSKADTQYF.

V is TRBV28 and J is TRBJ1-5; TRBD1 matches at 7 bases. CDR3 length: 15 residues. The V gene's germline CDR1 is MDHEN and CDR2 SYDVKM. V trimming: 3 bases; J trimming: 6 bases; junction bases outside the gene matches: 8. The DNA for the CDR3 is TGTGCCAGCAGTTTCGCCAGACAGGGCGGTCAGCCCCAGCATTTT. This codes for CASSFARQGGQPQHF.

V usage is TRBV14 and J usage is TRBJ2-7; TRBD1 is a possible D gene (6 bases). V was cut by 0 bases and J by 2 bases, with 26 bases left in between. Germline V gene lookup returns CDR1 SGHDN and CDR2 FVKESK. This CDR3 contains 20 residues. CDR3 amino acids: CASSQDRDSYTRQGPYEQYF. The CDR3 nucleotides are TGTGCCAGCAGCCAAGATCGGGATTCTTACACCCGGCAGGGGCCCTACGAGCAGTACTTC.

The chain is built from TRBV30 and TRBJ2-2; a weak D match, TRBD1 (6 bases). The CDR3 loop spans 15 amino acids. Germline assignment: CDR1 GTSNPN and CDR2 SVGIG (reference sequence). V shed 1 base and J shed 5 bases, with 14 bases lying between them. This CDR3 reads CAWSGLNRVTGELFF. Written as DNA, the CDR3 is TGTGCCTGGAGTGGTCTTAACAGGGTGACCGGGGAGCTGTTTTTT.

The chain uses TRBV15 and TRBJ2-2, with D perhaps TRBD2 (5 bases). The CDR3 has 17 residues. Per germline, CDR1 LNHNV and CDR2 YYDKDF (reference sequence). Trimming removed 1 base from V and 1 base from J, with 13 bases in between. CDR3 nucleotide sequence: TGTGCCACCAGCAGAGTAGTTCTAGCCCTGAACACCGGGGAGCTGTTTTTT. This codes for CATSRVVLALNTGELFF.

V and J are TRBV6-5 and TRBJ2-3, with 7 bases aligning to TRBD2. CDR1 is MNHEY, CDR2 SVGAGI, per germline. The CDR3 totals 15 residues. Trimming cost V 6 bases and J 2 bases; bases outside gene matches: 8. Here the CDR3 reads CASSQGGVDTDTQYF. The CDR3 nucleotides are TGTGCCAGCAGCCAGGGAGGGGTGGACACAGATACGCAGTATTTT.

J is TRBJ1-3 and V is TRBV4-1, with D hard to call. The V gene lost 0 bases and the J gene lost 2 bases, with 8 bases spanning the gap. Looked up from germline, CDR1 is MGHRA and CDR2 is YSYEKL. CDR3 length: 15 residues. Here the CDR3 reads CASSQDERTGNTIYF. The DNA of the CDR3 is TGCGCCAGCAGCCAAGATGAGAGGACTGGAAACACCATATATTTT.

CDR3: CASSSPQGATEAFF. In DNA, the CDR3 is TGTGCCAGTAGTTCTCCCCAGGGGGCGACTGAAGCTTTCTTT. The chain links TRBV19 to TRBJ1-1, with 8 bases matching TRBD1. The germline V gene has CDR1 LNHDA and CDR2 SQIVND (reference sequence). V lost 5 bases to trimming and J lost 5 bases; unmatched junction nucleotides: 7. The CDR3 is 14 residues long.

V and J are TRBV10-3 and TRBJ2-3; a possible D gene is TRBD2 (5 bases). The germline CDR1 and CDR2 sequences are ENHRY and SYGVKD. The CDR3 totals 14 residues. Trimming pared 0 bases from V and 1 base from J, leaving 5 bases between. CDR3: CAISESSGTDTQYF. The CDR3 DNA is TGTGCCATCAGTGAGTCTAGCGGCACAGATACGCAGTATTTT.

The J gene is TRBJ2-3, the V gene TRBV6-6, with TRBD2 matching over 11 bases. This CDR3 contains 17 residues. Germline V CDR1 and CDR2: MNHNY, SVGAGI (reference sequence). J was trimmed by 3 bases and V by 5 bases; bases with no gene match: 10. The CDR3 DNA follows: TGTGCCAGCAGTCCGACCCCCACTAGCGGGGGAACAGATACGCAGTATTTT. It specifies CASSPTPTSGGTDTQYF.

The chain joins TRBV5-6 to TRBJ1-5, with 7 bases fitting TRBD1. CDR1 is SGHDT and CDR2 is YYEEEE in the germline V gene. CDR3 size: 15 residues. J lost 4 bases, V lost 1 base, and 5 bases had no gene match. In DNA form, the CDR3 reads TGTGCCAGCAGCTTGAAGGGGGCGGGGAATCAGCCCCAGCATTTT. It encodes CASSLKGAGNQPQHF. Variable domain in full (rest from reference TRBV5-6 and TRBJ1-5): DAGVTQSPTHLIKTRGQQVTLRCSPKSGHDTVSWYQQALGQGPQFIFQYYEEEERQRGNFPDRFSGHQFPNYSSELNVNALLLGDSALYLCASSLKGAGNQPQHFGDGTRLSIL.

The chain employs TRBV7-8 and TRBJ2-5, with TRBD2 identical over 9 bases. Germline-derived CDR1 and CDR2 are SGHVS and FQNEAQ. The CDR3 totals 15 residues. Trimming at V came to 4 bases and at J to 4 bases, leaving 7 bases not matched to a gene. Here the CDR3 reads CASSSRAGGRETQYF. The CDR3 DNA sequence: TGTGCCAGCAGCTCGCGCGCGGGGGGGCGAGAGACCCAGTACTTC.

This chain uses TRBV5-1 with TRBJ2-2, with D maybe TRBD1 (6 bases). Germline V CDR1 and CDR2: SGHRS, YFSETQ. This CDR3 spans 15 amino acids. Trimming removed 2 bases at V and 4 bases at J, with 12 bases between. The CDR3 DNA follows: TGCGCCAGCAGCTTTCAGGGGTCGGGCACCGGGGAGCTGTTTTTT. This gives the protein CASSFQGSGTGELFF.

V usage is TRBV7-9 and J usage is TRBJ2-3; D not certain. V was cut by 3 bases and J by 1 base, with 8 bases left in between. The CDR3 covers 14 residues. The germline CDR1 and CDR2 sequences are SEHNR and FQNEAQ (reference sequence). The CDR3 is CASSFIQGTDTQYF. The CDR3 bases are TGTGCCAGCAGCTTTATCCAGGGCACAGATACGCAGTATTTT.

This chain links TRBV5-8 with TRBJ1-2, with no clear D. The length of the CDR3 is 13 residues. Trimming stripped 0 bases from V and 3 bases from J, with 6 bases between. The V gene's germline CDR1 is SGHTS and CDR2 YDEGEE. The DNA of the CDR3 is TGTGCCAGCAGCTTGGATATAGACTATGGCTACACCTTC. It encodes CASSLDIDYGYTF.